This T cell receptor (beta chain) was sequenced for a study of shared clonotypes between healthy human individuals. Sequencing was performed with immunoSEQ multiplex PCR; in TCRdb, only in-frame clones are kept and a portion is missing. Found here are about 2.2 million clones, about 93% of them singletons; the top ten hold 1.5% to 2%. Only one count was recorded for this clone. This CDR3 is also generated by other DNA sequences in the sample. CDR3 length: 13 amino acids. V was clipped by 3 bases and J by 4 bases, with 9 bases between them. Germline values: CDR1 LNHDA, CDR2 SQIVND (reference sequence). CD45RO-negative, CCR7-selected cells formed the naive CD8 fraction, which excluded terminally differentiated effector memory CD45RA+ cells.

V is TRBV19 and J is TRBJ1-1; no clear D gene. This clonotype was sampled from a man aged 18 to 35 in good health. Some clones in this sample may be carry-over from other donors' samples. Sequenced: naive CD8+ T cells from PBMCs. The CDR3 reads CASSMGDGTEAFF. As DNA, the CDR3 is TGTGCCAGTAGTATGGGAGATGGCACTGAAGCTTTCTTT.